This is a list of T cell receptor beta chains from one sample in a study of immune evolution from preneoplasia to lung adenocarcinoma. Profiling relied on immunoSEQ multiplex PCR, and the TCRdb table lists in-frame clones only, not all of them. This sample has about 4,000 clones, with 80% found just once. The sequencing sample was made of FFPE adjacent normal lung tissue. These receptors all stem from a person aged 55 to 79 with lung adenocarcinoma. The conserved cysteine and the conserved F or W are not part of the CDR3 here. The order of the fields is J gene, V gene, D gene, CDR3 protein. The D gene is left open where the match is weak.

>TRBJ2-3|TRBV7-2|TRBD2
ASSLWGRGASGVTDTQY
>TRBJ1-4|TRBV5-1|-
ASSLGMVTNEKLF
>TRBJ2-1|TRBV2|TRBD2
ASSRTSGRFGEQF
>TRBJ2-7|TRBV19|TRBD1
ASSGGTGVLAEQY
>TRBJ1-5|TRBV19|-
ASSIWGPNQPQH
>TRBJ1-5|TRBV28|-
ASTSQRGPQH
>TRBJ2-5|TRBV5-1|TRBD1
ASSVEGARETQY
>TRBJ2-1|TRBV29-1|-
TANTVGLGEQF
>TRBJ2-1|TRBV2|-
ASSASGGNEQF
>TRBJ2-4|TRBV9|TRBD1
ASSVGETGGQNIQY
>TRBJ2-7|TRBV5-4|-
ASSPVRPGSEQY
>TRBJ1-2|TRBV30|-
AWRSIPSNYGYT
>TRBJ2-1|TRBV21-1|-
ASSRRDRLSYNEQF
>TRBJ2-3|TRBV28|TRBD1
ASRPQGAGDTQY
>TRBJ2-7|TRBV7-6|TRBD1
ASSFLGTGVLTYEQY
>TRBJ1-5|TRBV5-6|TRBD1
ASSLAMTGDQPQH
>TRBJ1-5|TRBV6-1|-
ATRDISNQPQH
>TRBJ1-1|TRBV19|-
ASRGRDKMNTEAF
>TRBJ2-1|TRBV30|-
AWKGQWTGVYNEQF
>TRBJ2-1|TRBV5-1|TRBD1
ASSPGQDLDEQF
>TRBJ2-2|TRBV9|TRBD2
ASSGLAEEELF
>TRBJ2-3|TRBV2|-
ASSEGGLGLPDTQY
>TRBJ1-1|TRBV11-2|-
ASSLAGTPEAF
>TRBJ2-7|TRBV7-9|-
ASSRDASYEQY
>TRBJ2-7|TRBV5-4|-
ASSLGGLRRDEQY
>TRBJ2-7|TRBV5-4|TRBD2
ASSLGAGGPSSEQY
>TRBJ1-2|TRBV5-6|-
ASSFNPASGYT
>TRBJ2-3|TRBV11-2|TRBD2
ASSFGGRRADTQY
>TRBJ2-7|TRBV9|TRBD2
ASSLTSGTGEQY
>TRBJ2-3|TRBV6-6|-
ASSYEVSTDTQY
>TRBJ2-2|TRBV9|-
ASSVEGWITNTGELF
>TRBJ2-7|TRBV5-1|TRBD2
ASRLAGSYEQY
>TRBJ1-1|TRBV4-3|TRBD1
ASRQAQGEAF
>TRBJ2-6|TRBV6-4|-
ASSEGGANVLT
>TRBJ1-1|TRBV19|-
ASSTLSPLQGMNTEAF
>TRBJ2-3|TRBV7-2|-
ASSFLTTAFTDTQY
>TRBJ1-1|TRBV6-1|-
ASSGRVGTEAF
>TRBJ2-2|TRBV9|-
ASSVAAGNTGELF
>TRBJ2-7|TRBV4-2|TRBD2
ASSQEGTSASYEQY
>TRBJ1-5|TRBV7-6|-
ASSLEVGQPQH
>TRBJ2-7|TRBV5-1|TRBD2
ASSLASGATYEQY
>TRBJ1-5|TRBV6-6|TRBD1
ASSPGEGANQPQH
>TRBJ2-3|TRBV5-4|-
ASSLAGVQITDTQY
>TRBJ2-6|TRBV30|TRBD2
AWIRKGSGRGSGANVLT
>TRBJ2-2|TRBV6-6|-
ASSPEAGELF
>TRBJ1-2|TRBV30|-
AWNGGTNYGYT
>TRBJ1-1|TRBV5-5|-
ASSLAYRLNTEAF
>TRBJ2-7|TRBV4-1|-
ASSPTGTSSYEQY
>TRBJ2-7|TRBV28|TRBD2
ASSTDLKTSGTIYEQY
>TRBJ2-1|TRBV14|TRBD2
ASSQENLAGAGEQF
>TRBJ1-1|TRBV29-1|-
SVGKTANTEAF
>TRBJ1-1|TRBV6-6|-
ASIAGRAITEAF
>TRBJ2-3|TRBV7-3|TRBD1
ASRRGRGPGTQY
>TRBJ2-7|TRBV5-4|-
ASSFPDGGSSYEQY
>TRBJ2-7|TRBV5-4|TRBD1
ATSSGGLRRNEQY
>TRBJ2-7|TRBV7-2|TRBD2
ASRRKAGADEQY
>TRBJ1-1|TRBV5-1|-
ASSLDGRPNTEAF
>TRBJ2-1|TRBV29-1|-
SASGRASVNEQF
>TRBJ1-3|TRBV7-9|-
ASSLVGGLGSTIY
>TRBJ2-1|TRBV15|-
ATSRDQPNGSSYNEQF